Below, one TCR beta chain is given with its context. The antigen is not known. This record comes from a study of T cell responses to AZD1222 COVID-19 vaccine. The assay was immunoSEQ multiplex PCR, and TCRdb's table has in-frame clones only and misses some. This table has 110,000 to 150,000 clones, just over 90% appearing once. Study-wide findings and caveats: The sample set comprised mostly white British donors with more females, and clonal diversity was possibly underestimated. Two AZD1222 administrations were followed by greater Spike-specific TCR breadth and depth. Reportedly, close to half of spike-specific TCRs are directed against unmutated variant regions. Spike-spanning, vaccine-associated CD4 TCRs were dominant at 160-218 and 743-854.

Here the sequenced sample was peripheral blood, taken on day 0 of MenACWY control vaccination. The TCR was taken from an adult in good health.

CDR3 sequence (DNA): TGTGCCAGTAGTACGACTAGCGGGAGCTCCGAGCAGTACTTC. Protein sequence: CASSTTSGSSEQYF. The rearrangement uses TRBV19 and TRBJ2-7; 12 bases agree with TRBD2. Germline CDR1 LNHDA, CDR2 SQIVND (reference sequence). This CDR3 spans 14 amino acids. Germline trimming cut 4 bases from V and 6 bases from J; bases unmatched to any gene: 4. The complete variable domain, with remaining parts taken from reference TRBV19 and TRBJ2-7, reads DGGITQSPKYLFRKEGQNVTLSCEQNLNHDAMYWYRQDPGQGLRLIYYSQIVNDFQKGDIAEGYSVSREKKESFPLTVTSAQKNPTAFYLCASSTTSGSSEQYFGPGTRLTVT.